The 20 T cell receptor beta chains given below trace back to one sample, sequenced in a study of PD-1 blockade in classical Hodgkin lymphoma (TCRdb year 2020). The time point label on this specimen signifies: cycle 2 day 1 (C2D1) of nivolumab. Every trial patient had relapsed following autologous stem cell transplantation, and prior brentuximab vedotin exposure was what differed among cohorts A, B and C. Library prep was done by the immunoSEQ multiplex PCR assay. The table comes from immuneACCESS by way of TCRdb, which keeps in-frame sequences with V and J called. Part of the clones is missing from these tables; in studies checked, under half for an unresolved V gene and the rest for unknown reasons. In this sample the table shows about 94,000 clones, roughly 87% of which occur a single time. Approximately 12% of the sample is in the top ten clones. Sequencing used peripheral blood mononuclear cells (PBMCs), obtained before the second cycle of nivolumab. The receptors were sampled from a human donor with classical Hodgkin lymphoma.

The chain recombines TRBV10-2 with TRBJ1-2, with no clear D. The V and J ends lost 3 bases and 0 bases respectively, with 11 bases between them. Germline V gene lookup returns CDR1 WSHSY and CDR2 SAAADI. The CDR3 covers 15 residues. The CDR3 DNA follows: TGCGCCAGCAGTGATAGGTACACGCCTAACTATGGCTACACCTTC. Its protein is CASSDRYTPNYGYTF.

The rearrangement links TRBV7-2 to TRBJ2-2, with no clear D. In germline, CDR1 is SGHTA, CDR2 FQGNSA. The CDR3 sequence is 13 residues long. V was clipped by 0 bases and J by 6 bases, with 5 bases between them. Here the CDR3 DNA reads TGTGCCAGCAGCTTAGCAGGTCCCGGGGAGCTGTTTTTT. Translating gives CASSLAGPGELFF.

The V call is TRBV19, the J call TRBJ2-2; D gene uncertain. Germline V gives CDR1 LNHDA, CDR2 SQIVND (reference sequence). The CDR3 covers 15 residues. V gave up 2 bases and J gave up 7 bases, with 14 bases separating them. For the CDR3, the DNA is TGTGCCAGTAGTATAAAAGGAGTGGGCGGCGGGGAGCTGTTTTTT. Translated: CASSIKGVGGGELFF.

This rearrangement joins TRBV29-1 to TRBJ2-7; a weak D match, TRBD1 (6 bases). The CDR3 runs to 13 residues. The V and J ends lost 4 bases and 7 bases respectively, with 17 bases between them. CDR1 is SQVTM, CDR2 ANQGSEA, per germline. The CDR3 nucleotides read TGCAGCGTTGGAACAGGGCACATAGGGGAGCAGTACTTC. Translated, it gives CSVGTGHIGEQYF.

The rearrangement joins TRBV15 to TRBJ2-7; D possibly matches TRBD1 or TRBD2 (5 bases each). The CDR3 spans 16 residues. V lost 0 bases to trimming and J lost 3 bases, with 15 bases between them. Per the germline V gene, CDR1 is LNHNV and CDR2 is YYDKDF (reference sequence). In DNA form, the CDR3 reads TGTGCCACCAGCAGAGATGGGCCCGGGACGGTCTACGAGCAGTACTTC. Encoded protein: CATSRDGPGTVYEQYF.

The chain combines TRBV15 with TRBJ2-2; D is undetermined. V lost 1 base and J lost 4, with 4 bases in between. The CDR3 has 13 amino acids. Germline values: CDR1 LNHNV, CDR2 YYDKDF (reference sequence). CDR3 sequence: CATSRVFTGELFF. In nucleotides, the CDR3 is TGTGCCACCAGCAGAGTGTTCACCGGGGAGCTGTTTTTT.

V and J are TRBV9 and TRBJ2-1, with 9 bases matching TRBD1. The CDR3 covers 15 residues. CDR1 and CDR2 (germline): SGDLS, YYNGEE. Trimming at V came to 4 bases and at J to 5 bases, leaving 7 bases not matched to a gene. The CDR3 spells CASSKDRGWNNEQFF. The DNA for the CDR3 is TGTGCCAGCAGCAAGGACAGGGGCTGGAACAATGAGCAGTTCTTC. Full variable domain (outside the CDR3, taken from reference TRBV9 and TRBJ2-1): DSGVTQTPKHLITATGQRVTLRCSPRSGDLSVYWYQQSLDQGLQFLIQYYNGEERAKGNILERFSAQQFPDLHSELNLSSLELGDSALYFCASSKDRGWNNEQFFGPGTRLTVL.

This chain uses TRBV10-3 with TRBJ2-5, with D tentatively TRBD2 (6 bases). The CDR3 has 19 amino acids. The germline CDR1 and CDR2 sequences are ENHRY and SYGVKD. The V end lost 2 bases, the J end lost 0 bases, and 22 bases lay between the germline ends. The CDR3 loop reads CAISENPVGGSEYQETQYF. CDR3 DNA sequence: TGTGCCATCAGTGAGAACCCCGTGGGGGGTAGCGAGTACCAAGAGACCCAGTACTTC.

V and J are TRBV9 and TRBJ2-7; 7 bases fit TRBD2. V shed 2 bases, J shed 2 bases, and the junction held 7 bases outside the gene matches. CDR1 and CDR2 (germline): SGDLS, YYNGEE. This CDR3 region has 15 residues. The CDR3 protein is CASSVMAGGTYEQYF. Written as DNA, the CDR3 is TGTGCCAGCAGCGTCATGGCCGGGGGGACCTACGAGCAGTACTTC.

The rearrangement links TRBV6-5 to TRBJ1-6; D not certain. V gave up 3 bases and J gave up 2 bases, with 5 bases separating them. CDR3 length equals 14 residues. CDR1 is MNHEY, CDR2 SVGAGI, per germline. CDR3 bases: TGTGCCAGCAGTTATGGGCCCTATAATTCACCCCTCCACTTT. This encodes CASSYGPYNSPLHF.

The rearrangement joins TRBV6-4 to TRBJ1-2, with 7 bases fitting TRBD1. This CDR3 region has 15 residues. Losses at the gene ends were 4 bases for V and 3 bases for J; bases not matched to a gene: 8. Germline V gene sequence: CDR1 MRHNA, CDR2 SNTAGT. The CDR3 DNA is TGTGCCAGCAGTGTCGGGACAGTCGGTGACTATGGCTACACCTTC. Its translation: CASSVGTVGDYGYTF.

The chain employs TRBV11-3 and TRBJ2-1, with no clear D. Trimming shortened V by 8 bases and J by 5 bases, and 10 bases separated the two germline ends. Per germline, CDR1 SGHNT and CDR2 YENEEA. The CDR3 consists of 12 residues. This chain's CDR3 is CASGRLDNEQFF. The CDR3 DNA sequence: TGTGCCAGCGGTAGGCTAGACAATGAGCAGTTCTTC.

V usage is TRBV5-4 and J usage is TRBJ2-7; 7 bases map to TRBD2. V shed 4 bases, J shed 2 bases, and the junction held 3 bases outside the gene matches. This CDR3 is 13 amino acids long. Germline assignment: CDR1 SGHNT and CDR2 YYREEE (reference sequence). CDR3: CASSHSGPYEQYF. The CDR3 coding sequence is TGTGCCAGCAGCCATAGCGGGCCCTACGAGCAGTACTTC.

The chain carries TRBV4-1 and TRBJ2-3; D could derive from TRBD1 or TRBD2 (6 bases each). This CDR3 comprises 17 residues. CDR1 is MGHRA, CDR2 YSYEKL, per germline. V shed 3 bases and J shed 3 bases, with 19 bases lying between them. CDR3 DNA: TGCGCCAGCAGCCAGATAGGGGGGCGCGGGTCAACAGATACGCAGTATTTT. It yields the protein CASSQIGGRGSTDTQYF.

The rearrangement links TRBV5-4 to TRBJ2-5; 10 bases match TRBD1. Looked up from germline, CDR1 is SGHNT and CDR2 is YYREEE (reference sequence). The CDR3 runs to 16 residues. The J segment lost 1 base and the V segment lost 0 bases, leaving 3 bases of the junction unmatched. The CDR3 reads CASSLGQGAAQETQYF. The DNA for the CDR3 is TGTGCCAGCAGCTTGGGACAGGGGGCTGCCCAAGAGACCCAGTACTTC.

This chain uses TRBV2 with TRBJ1-1, with D perhaps TRBD1 (6 bases). The CDR3 is 14 residues long. Germline V lookup: CDR1 SNHLY, CDR2 FYNNEI. V was clipped by 2 bases and J by 4 bases, with 11 bases between them. For the CDR3, the DNA is TGTGCCAGCAGTGAAATACAGGGAGTCACTGAAGCTTTCTTT. Encoded protein: CASSEIQGVTEAFF.

This chain uses TRBV7-9 with TRBJ1-1; perhaps TRBD1 as D (5 bases). CDR1 and CDR2 (germline): SEHNR, FQNEAQ (reference sequence). The ends were cut back, 6 bases at V and 0 bases at J, with 11 bases in the middle. CDR3 length: 14 residues. CDR3 sequence (DNA): TGTGCCAGCAGACCTCAGGGAATGAACACTGAAGCTTTCTTT. This gives the protein CASRPQGMNTEAFF.

The chain is built from TRBV9 and TRBJ1-2; 7 bases agree with TRBD1. Germline trimming cut 2 bases from V and 4 bases from J; bases unmatched to any gene: 8. CDR1 and CDR2 (germline): SGDLS, YYNGEE. The CDR3 covers 15 residues. The DNA of the CDR3 is TGTGCCAGCAGCGTTCAGGGGGACCCTCTCTATGGCTACACCTTC. Amino acids: CASSVQGDPLYGYTF.

The V call is TRBV19, the J call TRBJ1-5; 8 bases fit TRBD1. Germline V lookup: CDR1 LNHDA, CDR2 SQIVND (reference sequence). The length of the CDR3 is 15 residues. J gave up 4 bases and V 4 bases, and 6 bases lay outside the gene matches. CDR3 nucleotide sequence: TGTGCCAGTAGTACTGGGGACAGGCCAAATCAGCCCCAGCATTTT. Protein product: CASSTGDRPNQPQHF.

The chain couples TRBV6-1 to TRBJ1-5, with unresolved D. Germline values: CDR1 MNHNS, CDR2 SASEGT. The CDR3 has 13 amino acids. V was cut by 2 bases and J by 5 bases, with 7 bases left in between. As DNA, the CDR3 is TGTGCCAGCAGTGAAAGTTGGGATCAGCCCCAGCATTTT. Its translation is CASSESWDQPQHF.